A selection of T cell receptor beta chains follows, all from one sample in a study of T cells after yellow fever vaccination. TCRdb processed the 5' RACE reads anew with MiXCR; each CDR3 protein has one entry. The sample contains around 340,000 distinct CDR3 sequences, around 12% of which appear only once. Source: CD4+ T cells sorted from PBMCs, taken 15 days after the yellow fever booster vaccination. The receptors derive from a man younger than 35 who received the YFV17D yellow fever vaccine. The conserved cysteine and the conserved F or W are not part of the CDR3 here. The order of the fields is V gene, J gene, clone size, CDR3 protein. Size is stated for part of the rows, as once, few or many counts, or as a class when the clone is expanded.

V gene: TRBV7-6
J gene: TRBJ2-5
clone size: NA
CDR3 protein: ASRFAGGETQY

V gene: TRBV18
J gene: TRBJ1-1
clone size: NA
CDR3 protein: ASSPASMNTEAF

V gene: TRBV7-9
J gene: TRBJ2-7
clone size: few
CDR3 protein: ASSRGTGRERQY

V gene: TRBV5-5
J gene: TRBJ2-1
clone size: few
CDR3 protein: ASSPSTTGYREQF

V gene: TRBV7-9
J gene: TRBJ1-1
clone size: NA
CDR3 protein: ASSLYSRNTEAF

V gene: TRBV4-3
J gene: TRBJ1-1
clone size: NA
CDR3 protein: ASSQDFRVGANTEAF

V gene: TRBV5-1
J gene: TRBJ1-1
clone size: few
CDR3 protein: ASSSTGQGTEAF

V gene: TRBV6-4
J gene: TRBJ2-1
clone size: NA
CDR3 protein: ASRRDGTLYNEQF

V gene: TRBV20-1
J gene: TRBJ1-1
clone size: few
CDR3 protein: SARGDRYGAF

V gene: TRBV20-1
J gene: TRBJ1-4
clone size: NA
CDR3 protein: SGLNVGGTNEKLF

V gene: TRBV20-1
J gene: TRBJ2-6
clone size: few
CDR3 protein: SATPGLPSGANVLT

V gene: TRBV10-3
J gene: TRBJ1-1
clone size: NA
CDR3 protein: AISERNTEAF

V gene: TRBV7-2
J gene: TRBJ2-5
clone size: NA
CDR3 protein: ASSLVGSGGARQETQY

V gene: TRBV6-2/TRBV6-3
J gene: TRBJ2-3
clone size: many
CDR3 protein: ASSYNPDSGGAAIDTQY

V gene: TRBV7-9
J gene: TRBJ2-1
clone size: few
CDR3 protein: ASSLQALSPVNEQF

V gene: TRBV12-3/TRBV12-4
J gene: TRBJ2-3
clone size: many
CDR3 protein: ASSLGRTDTQY

V gene: TRBV5-1
J gene: TRBJ2-7
clone size: few
CDR3 protein: ASSTAGAGSYEQY

V gene: TRBV6-5
J gene: TRBJ1-1
clone size: NA
CDR3 protein: ASSYSTGWTGNTEAF

V gene: TRBV5-4
J gene: TRBJ2-7
clone size: NA
CDR3 protein: ASSLAATTSYEQY

V gene: TRBV4-1
J gene: TRBJ2-4
clone size: few
CDR3 protein: ASSQVAATKNIQY

V gene: TRBV5-1
J gene: TRBJ1-5
clone size: NA
CDR3 protein: ASSLDGAGNQPQH

V gene: TRBV19
J gene: TRBJ2-2
clone size: NA
CDR3 protein: ASSMGQGTTGELF

V gene: TRBV5-5
J gene: TRBJ2-5
clone size: few
CDR3 protein: ASSLAPGQETQY

V gene: TRBV27
J gene: TRBJ2-7
clone size: NA
CDR3 protein: ASSWAGQGAYEQY

V gene: TRBV5-1
J gene: TRBJ1-5
clone size: few
CDR3 protein: ASSLEGKQPQH

V gene: TRBV30
J gene: TRBJ2-5
clone size: NA
CDR3 protein: AWSGLPGETQY

V gene: TRBV6-5
J gene: TRBJ2-7
clone size: NA
CDR3 protein: ASRVTGGYEQY